This record concerns one T cell receptor (beta chain) sequence. Deletions cut 6 bases from V and 0 bases from J, with 12 bases between. From germline, CDR1 is LNHDA and CDR2 SQIVND (reference sequence). There are 15 residues in the CDR3. TCRdb's table, derived via immunoSEQ multiplex PCR, lists solely in-frame clones and lacks some. The data hold around 400,000 clones, with 90% to 95% observed a single time. This sample is part of a study of blood T cell repertoires in COVID-19. Participants, 18 to 89 years old, spanned 24 US areas. Donors were grouped by their self-reported clinical history. Sequencing input: PBMCs or T cells enriched from blood (not recorded which). The chain has TRBV19 and TRBJ1-5; no definite D call. The TCR comes from a woman aged 40 to 50 who had been exposed to COVID-19. In nucleotides, the CDR3 is TGTGCCAGTAGGACTGACGGCTATAGCAATCAGCCCCAGCATTTT. It codes for CASRTDGYSNQPQHF.